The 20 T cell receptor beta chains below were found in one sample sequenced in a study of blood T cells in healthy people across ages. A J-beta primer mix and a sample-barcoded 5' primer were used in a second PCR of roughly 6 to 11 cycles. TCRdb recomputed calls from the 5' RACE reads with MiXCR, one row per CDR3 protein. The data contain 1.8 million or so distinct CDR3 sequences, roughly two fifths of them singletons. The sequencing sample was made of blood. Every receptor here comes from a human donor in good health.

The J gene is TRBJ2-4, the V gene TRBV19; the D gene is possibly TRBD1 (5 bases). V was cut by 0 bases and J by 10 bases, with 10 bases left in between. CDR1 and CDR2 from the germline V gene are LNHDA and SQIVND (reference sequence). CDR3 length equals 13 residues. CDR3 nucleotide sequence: TGTGCCAGTAGTATAGATAACCAGGGAATTCAGTACTTC. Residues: CASSIDNQGIQYF. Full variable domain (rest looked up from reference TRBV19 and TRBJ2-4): DGGITQSPKYLFRKEGQNVTLSCEQNLNHDAMYWYRQDPGQGLRLIYYSQIVNDFQKGDIAEGYSVSREKKESFPLTVTSAQKNPTAFYLCASSIDNQGIQYFGAGTRLSVL.

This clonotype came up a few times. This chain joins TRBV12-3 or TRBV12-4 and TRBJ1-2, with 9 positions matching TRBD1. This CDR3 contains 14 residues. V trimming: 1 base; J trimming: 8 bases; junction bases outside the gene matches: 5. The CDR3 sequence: CASSLVQGAEGYTF. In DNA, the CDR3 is TGTGCCAGCAGTTTAGTACAGGGGGCAGAGGGCTACACCTTC.

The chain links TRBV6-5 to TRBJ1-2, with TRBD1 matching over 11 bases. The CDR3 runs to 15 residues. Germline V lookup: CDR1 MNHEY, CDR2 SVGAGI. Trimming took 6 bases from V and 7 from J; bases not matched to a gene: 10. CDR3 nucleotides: TGTGCCAGCAGAACAGGACAGGGGGCAGTTACTGGCTACACCTTC. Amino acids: CASRTGQGAVTGYTF.

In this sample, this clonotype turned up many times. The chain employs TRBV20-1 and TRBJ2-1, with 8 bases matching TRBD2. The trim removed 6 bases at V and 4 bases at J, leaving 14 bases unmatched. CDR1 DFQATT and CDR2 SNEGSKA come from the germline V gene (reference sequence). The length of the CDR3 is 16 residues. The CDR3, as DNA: TGCAGTGCGACGGGAGGGGGAGTCTTTTTGTACAATGAGCAGTTCTTC. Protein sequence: CSATGGGVFLYNEQFF.

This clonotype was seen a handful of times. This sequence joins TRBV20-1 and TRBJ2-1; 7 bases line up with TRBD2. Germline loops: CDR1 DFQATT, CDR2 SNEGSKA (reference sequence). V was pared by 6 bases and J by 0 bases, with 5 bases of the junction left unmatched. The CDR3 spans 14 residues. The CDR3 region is CSATSSGSYNEQFF. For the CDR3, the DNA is TGCAGTGCAACCTCTAGCGGCTCCTACAATGAGCAGTTCTTC.

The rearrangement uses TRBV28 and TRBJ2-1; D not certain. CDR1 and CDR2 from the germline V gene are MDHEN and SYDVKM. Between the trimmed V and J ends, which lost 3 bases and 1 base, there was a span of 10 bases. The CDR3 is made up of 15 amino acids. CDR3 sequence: CASSLWQDSYNEQFF. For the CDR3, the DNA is TGTGCCAGCAGTTTGTGGCAGGATTCCTACAATGAGCAGTTCTTC.

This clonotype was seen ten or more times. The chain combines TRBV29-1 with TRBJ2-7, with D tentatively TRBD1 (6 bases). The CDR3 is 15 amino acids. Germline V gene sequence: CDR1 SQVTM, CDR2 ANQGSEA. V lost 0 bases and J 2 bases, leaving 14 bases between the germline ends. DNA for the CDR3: TGCAGCGTTGAAGAGGGGGCCTTAACGACCTACGAGCAGTACTTC. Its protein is CSVEEGALTTYEQYF.

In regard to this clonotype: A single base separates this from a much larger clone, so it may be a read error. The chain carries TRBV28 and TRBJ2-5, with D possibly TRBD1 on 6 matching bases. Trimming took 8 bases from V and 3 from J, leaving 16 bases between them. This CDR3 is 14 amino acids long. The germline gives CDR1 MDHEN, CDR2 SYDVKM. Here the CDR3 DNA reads TGTGCCAGCGACGGTTCACAGGGCGAAGAGACCCAGTACTTC. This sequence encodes CASDGSQGEETQYF.

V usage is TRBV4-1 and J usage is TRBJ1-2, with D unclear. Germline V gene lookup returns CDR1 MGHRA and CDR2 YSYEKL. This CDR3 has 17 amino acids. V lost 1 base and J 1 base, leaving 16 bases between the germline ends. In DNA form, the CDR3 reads TGCGCCAGCAGCCAAGGATCATCTGTGCAAGTTAACTATGGCTACACCTTC. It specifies CASSQGSSVQVNYGYTF.

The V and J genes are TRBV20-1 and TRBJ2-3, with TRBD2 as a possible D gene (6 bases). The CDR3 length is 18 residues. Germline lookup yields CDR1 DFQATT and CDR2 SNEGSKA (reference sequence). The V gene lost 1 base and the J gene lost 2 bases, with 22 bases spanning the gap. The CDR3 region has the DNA TGCAGTGCTAGAGGCCGCTATTCTCTCGGGGACTCCACAGATACGCAGTATTTT. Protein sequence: CSARGRYSLGDSTDTQYF.

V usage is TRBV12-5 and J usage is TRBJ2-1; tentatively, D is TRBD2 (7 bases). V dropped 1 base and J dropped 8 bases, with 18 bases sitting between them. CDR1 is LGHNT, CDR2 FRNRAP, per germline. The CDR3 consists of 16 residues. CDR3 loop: CASGLAQGGRGDEQFF. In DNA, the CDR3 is TGTGCTAGTGGTTTGGCACAGGGTGGGAGGGGCGATGAGCAGTTCTTC.

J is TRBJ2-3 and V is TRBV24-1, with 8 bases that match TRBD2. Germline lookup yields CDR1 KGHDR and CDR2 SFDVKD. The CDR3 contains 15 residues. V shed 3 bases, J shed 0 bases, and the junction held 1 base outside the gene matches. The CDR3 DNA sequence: TGTGCCACCAGTGATCCGGGGGGGAGCACAGATACGCAGTATTTT. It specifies CATSDPGGSTDTQYF.

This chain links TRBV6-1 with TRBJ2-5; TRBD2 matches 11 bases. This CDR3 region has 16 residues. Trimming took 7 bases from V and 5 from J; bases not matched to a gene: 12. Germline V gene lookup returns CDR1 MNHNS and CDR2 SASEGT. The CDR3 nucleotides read TGTGCCAGCACTTTTTCTAGCGGGGGGCCGGGGGAGACCCAGTACTTC. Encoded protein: CASTFSSGGPGETQYF.

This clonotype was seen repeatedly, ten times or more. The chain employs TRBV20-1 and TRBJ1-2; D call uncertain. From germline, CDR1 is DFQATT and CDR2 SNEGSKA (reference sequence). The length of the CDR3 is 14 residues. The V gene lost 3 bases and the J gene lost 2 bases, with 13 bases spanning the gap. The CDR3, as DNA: TGCAGTGCTAGGGACCCCCCCACCAACTATGGCTACACCTTC. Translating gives CSARDPPTNYGYTF.

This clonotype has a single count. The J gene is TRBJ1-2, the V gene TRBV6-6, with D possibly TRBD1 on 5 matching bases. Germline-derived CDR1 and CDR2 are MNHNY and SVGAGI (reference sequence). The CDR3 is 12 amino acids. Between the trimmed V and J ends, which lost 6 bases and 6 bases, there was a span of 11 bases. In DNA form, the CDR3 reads TGTGCCAGCAGATCAGGGATGGATGGCTACACCTTC. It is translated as CASRSGMDGYTF.

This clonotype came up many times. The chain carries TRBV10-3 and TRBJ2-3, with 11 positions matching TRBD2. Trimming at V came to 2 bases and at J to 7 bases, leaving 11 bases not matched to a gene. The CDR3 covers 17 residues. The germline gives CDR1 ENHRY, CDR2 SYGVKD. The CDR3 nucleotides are TGTGCCATCAGTGAGGCCGATTCTAGCGGGGGGATCAATACGCAGTATTTT. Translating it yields CAISEADSSGGINTQYF.

DNA for the CDR3: TGTGCCTGGACCAGGAGCCTTGGATATGGCTACACCTTC. Its protein is CAWTRSLGYGYTF. This chain links TRBV30 with TRBJ1-2; D unclear. This CDR3 is built from 13 residues. Germline values: CDR1 GTSNPN, CDR2 SVGIG (reference sequence). Trimming left V 4 bases short and J 5 bases short, with 14 bases between.

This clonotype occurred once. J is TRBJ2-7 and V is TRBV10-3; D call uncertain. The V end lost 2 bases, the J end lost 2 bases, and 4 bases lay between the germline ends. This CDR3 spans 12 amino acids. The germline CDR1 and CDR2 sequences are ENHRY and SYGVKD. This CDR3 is CAISENAYEQYF. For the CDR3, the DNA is TGTGCCATCAGTGAGAACGCCTACGAGCAGTACTTC.

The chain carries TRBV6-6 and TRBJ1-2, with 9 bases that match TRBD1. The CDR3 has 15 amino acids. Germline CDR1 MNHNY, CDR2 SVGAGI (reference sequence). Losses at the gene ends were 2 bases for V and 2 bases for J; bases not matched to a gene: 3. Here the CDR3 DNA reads TGTGCCAGCAGTTACGGGACAGGGACGAACTATGGCTACACCTTC. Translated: CASSYGTGTNYGYTF.

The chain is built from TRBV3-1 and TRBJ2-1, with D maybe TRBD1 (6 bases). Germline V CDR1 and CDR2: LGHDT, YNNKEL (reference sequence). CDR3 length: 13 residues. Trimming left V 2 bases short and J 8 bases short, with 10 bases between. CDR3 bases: TGTGCCAGCAGCCAATGGGGGCCTGATGAGCAGTTCTTC. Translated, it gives CASSQWGPDEQFF.